Shown below are 3 T cell receptor beta chains from a single sample sequenced in a study of CD8+ T cells in alopecia areata. Treatment indicated: oral pan-JAK inhibitor, 5-10 mg twice daily. RNA was isolated and reverse transcribed to cDNA, the sequencing template. Libraries were prepared by immunoSEQ multiplex PCR; TCRdb keeps only in-frame clonotypes and omits some of them. The sample yields roughly 190,000 clones, about three fifths seen once. The specimen was CD4+ T cells sorted from blood, collected at week 24, from a patient treated with tofacitinib. Receptor source: a human donor with alopecia areata.

The gene calls are TRBV7-3 and TRBJ1-6, with 8 bases matching TRBD1. The CDR3 length is 14 residues. Germline values: CDR1 SGHTA, CDR2 FQGTGA. V was pared by 6 bases and J by 9 bases, with 7 bases of the junction left unmatched. The DNA of the CDR3 is TGTGCCAGCAGTTCCGGGACAGGCGTTTCACCCCTCCACTTT. This translates into CASSSGTGVSPLHF.

The rearrangement joins TRBV7-6 to TRBJ2-3, with 10 bases matching TRBD1. CDR1 is SGHVS, CDR2 FNYEAQ, per germline. After removal of 3 bases from V and 0 bases from J, the junction contained 0 bases not matched to a gene. The CDR3 loop spans 15 amino acids. CDR3 bases: TGTGCCAGCAGCTTGGGACAGGGGAGCACAGATACGCAGTATTTT. Its protein is CASSLGQGSTDTQYF.

This clone was counted once. The chain is built from TRBV27 and TRBJ2-2; 9 nucleotides match TRBD2. CDR1 is MNHEY and CDR2 is SMNVEV in the germline V gene (reference sequence). The V and J ends lost 7 bases and 7 bases, in that order; junction bases with no gene match: 10. The CDR3 is made up of 15 amino acids. The chain's CDR3 is CASKDGGGAFGELFF. CDR3 bases: TGTGCCAGCAAGGATGGCGGGGGGGCATTCGGGGAGCTGTTTTTT.